The 23 T cell receptor beta chains reported below all come from one sample, sequenced in a study of human T cells and chemical hapten exposure. In TCRdb, the RACE reads were re-called with MiXCR into one record per CDR3 protein. The data hold approximately 340,000 distinct CDR3 sequences, with approximately 6.3% observed a single time. Time point defined: patch test 1, 2 weeks after DPC sensitization. Documented treatment: therapeutic diphenylcyclopropenone sensitization with weekly scalp DPC. The sequenced sample was whole blood, obtained in connection with sensitization to the hapten diphenylcyclopropenone (DPC). The receptors here all came from a woman aged 18-35 years with alopecia areata. Some clones in this sample may be carry-over from other donors' samples.

This clonotype has a handful of counts. The chain links TRBV5-1 to TRBJ1-1; possible D gene TRBD1, 6 bases. Germline CDR1 SGHRS, CDR2 YFSETQ. This CDR3 spans 19 amino acids. Trimming took 4 bases from V and 0 from J, leaving 25 bases between them. CDR3 nucleotides: TGCGCCAGCAGCCGACTTGCGACAGGAATCATTCCAATGAACACTGAAGCTTTCTTT. Its protein product is CASSRLATGIIPMNTEAFF.

This clonotype was detected a few times. The rearrangement joins TRBV20-1 to TRBJ2-4; 10 bases match TRBD2. The CDR3 length is 15 residues. The germline V gene has CDR1 DFQATT and CDR2 SNEGSKA (reference sequence). The J segment lost 6 bases and the V segment lost 3 bases, leaving 8 bases of the junction unmatched. CDR3 bases: TGCAGTGCTAGCGAACTAGCGGGGACCGTAAACATTCAGTACTTC. This codes for CSASELAGTVNIQYF.

The sample holds a few counts of this clonotype. The gene calls are TRBV2 and TRBJ2-3; 7 positions agree with TRBD2. This CDR3 has 15 residues. Unmatched junction bases numbered 7, after V lost 7 bases and J lost 0 bases. CDR1 is SNHLY and CDR2 is FYNNEI in the germline V gene. The CDR3 nucleotides read TGTGCCAGCACCGGAGCGGGGCTTAGCACAGATACGCAGTATTTT. Translating gives CASTGAGLSTDTQYF.

This clonotype has a handful of counts. The chain couples TRBV9 to TRBJ2-3; D may match TRBD1 or TRBD2 (5 bases each). The germline V gene encodes CDR1 SGDLS and CDR2 YYNGEE. Trimming pared 3 bases from V and 2 bases from J, leaving 13 bases between. CDR3 length: 15 amino acids. The DNA of the CDR3 is TGTGCCAGCAGCGGGGACCACCTTACCACAGATACGCAGTATTTT. The encoded protein is CASSGDHLTTDTQYF.

The CDR3 protein is CASSVGTGTHYGYTF. Here the CDR3 DNA reads TGTGCCAGCAGCGTAGGGACAGGGACGCACTATGGCTACACCTTC. The chain combines TRBV9 with TRBJ1-2, with TRBD1 identical over 8 bases. V lost 0 bases to trimming and J lost 3 bases; unmatched junction nucleotides: 4. CDR3 size: 15 residues. Germline V CDR1 and CDR2: SGDLS, YYNGEE.

The chain uses TRBV6-5 and TRBJ1-1; 9 nucleotides agree with TRBD1. With V trimmed by 8 bases and J by 6 bases, 10 bases remained unmatched. Germline loops: CDR1 MNHEY, CDR2 SVGAGI. The CDR3 runs to 14 residues. The CDR3 reads CASERGTGRAEAFF. The CDR3 region has the DNA TGTGCCAGCGAAAGAGGGACAGGGAGGGCTGAAGCTTTCTTT.

This clonotype appeared many times. The rearrangement links TRBV6-1 to TRBJ2-7, with D possibly TRBD2 on 5 matching bases. The CDR3 length is 13 residues. Per germline, CDR1 MNHNS and CDR2 SASEGT. V gave up 7 bases and J gave up 0 bases, with 10 bases separating them. CDR3 residues: CASKSGISYEQYF. As DNA, the CDR3 is TGTGCCAGCAAGTCGGGGATCTCCTACGAGCAGTACTTC.

The V call is TRBV7-2, the J call TRBJ2-7; D is possibly TRBD1 (5 bases). CDR1 SGHTA and CDR2 FQGNSA come from the germline V gene. V was cut by 5 bases and J by 2 bases, with 22 bases left in between. This CDR3 is built from 17 residues. The CDR3 nucleotides read TGTGCCAGCAGCCCACGATCGGTCGGACAAGTGCCCTACGAGCAGTACTTC. It specifies CASSPRSVGQVPYEQYF.

This clonotype was counted many times. At one end, the junction sequence differs from germline, possibly due to a read error. The chain carries TRBV3-1 and TRBJ1-1, with D unclear. The CDR3 totals 13 residues. Germline V gene sequence: CDR1 LGHDT, CDR2 YNNKEL (reference sequence). CDR3 DNA: TGTGCCAGCAGCCAAGATCCATTCGTGGTCCCCTACTTT. It translates to CASSQDPFVVPYF.

This clonotype was seen only a few times. The gene calls are TRBV6-5 and TRBJ2-2; D possibly matches TRBD1 or TRBD2 (6 bases each). The CDR3 spans 16 residues. CDR1 MNHEY and CDR2 SVGAGI come from the germline V gene. Trimming took 6 bases from V and 5 from J, leaving 19 bases between them. The CDR3 DNA reads as TGTGCCAGCAGGGTCACCTGGGGGGCCCGGACCGGGGAGCTGTTTTTT. It specifies CASRVTWGARTGELFF.

This clonotype occurred many times. The chain is built from TRBV28 and TRBJ1-5; no clear D. Germline lookup yields CDR1 MDHEN and CDR2 SYDVKM. V lost 5 bases and J 6 bases, leaving 11 bases between the germline ends. There are 13 residues in the CDR3. CDR3 bases: TGTGCCAGCAGTCCCTCTTTAGGTCAGCCCCAGCATTTT. It is translated as CASSPSLGQPQHF. Complete variable domain (other parts from reference TRBV28 and TRBJ1-5): DVKVTQSSRYLVKRTGEKVFLECVQDMDHENMFWYRQDPGLGLRLIYFSYDVKMKEKGDIPEGYSVSREKKERFSLILESASTNQTSMYLCASSPSLGQPQHFGDGTRLSIL.

This clonotype has a count of ten or more. The gene calls are TRBV6-6 and TRBJ1-1; 7 bases match TRBD1. The CDR3 length is 15 residues. With V trimmed by 4 bases and J by 1 base, 6 bases remained unmatched. Germline V lookup: CDR1 MNHNY, CDR2 SVGAGI (reference sequence). In nucleotides, the CDR3 is TGTGCCAGCAGTTTACTTGACAGGGAGAACACTGAAGCTTTCTTT. It codes for CASSLLDRENTEAFF.

The CDR3: CASTSIAGGYSYNEQFF. The CDR3, as DNA: TGTGCCAGCACATCCATAGCCGGGGGCTACTCCTACAATGAGCAGTTCTTC. The rearrangement uses TRBV6-2 or TRBV6-3 and TRBJ2-1; D might be TRBD1 or TRBD2, each matching 6 bases. Trimming stripped 7 bases from V and 0 bases from J, with 19 bases between. Germline CDR1 MNHEY, CDR2 SVGEGT. The CDR3 contains 17 residues.

This clonotype was counted between two and nine times. This chain connects TRBV4-3 to TRBJ1-2; tentative D call: TRBD1 (6 bases). V gave up 3 bases and J gave up 1 base, with 21 bases separating them. Germline values: CDR1 LGHNA, CDR2 YSLEER. The CDR3 sequence is 18 residues long. The CDR3 reads CASSQLDGGPTDNYGYTF. For the CDR3, the DNA is TGCGCCAGCAGCCAGCTGGATGGGGGGCCGACCGATAACTATGGCTACACCTTC.

There are a few counts of this clonotype. This sequence joins TRBV2 and TRBJ1-2; 8 bases line up with TRBD1. This CDR3 is 13 amino acids long. Trimming at V came to 6 bases and at J to 3 bases, leaving 3 bases not matched to a gene. Germline lookup yields CDR1 SNHLY and CDR2 FYNNEI. The DNA for the CDR3 is TGTGCCAGCAGCGAGACAGGGGACTATGGCTACACCTTC. This encodes CASSETGDYGYTF.

This rearrangement joins TRBV12-3 or TRBV12-4 to TRBJ2-3, with D possibly being TRBD1 or TRBD2 (5 bases each). Trimming stripped 5 bases from V and 5 bases from J, with 14 bases between. The CDR3 runs 14 residues. CDR3 region: CASSEGRGLDTQYF. CDR3 nucleotides: TGTGCCAGCAGTGAGGGGCGCGGACTAGATACGCAGTATTTT.

Here the CDR3 DNA reads TGCGCCAGCAGCTCAGCCGGGACAGGGCAAGAGACCCAGTACTTC. Translating it yields CASSSAGTGQETQYF. The rearrangement joins TRBV5-1 to TRBJ2-5; 9 bases fit TRBD1. J was trimmed by 2 bases and V by 3 bases; bases with no gene match: 5. CDR1 and CDR2 from the germline V gene are SGHRS and YFSETQ. The CDR3 consists of 15 residues.

The chain links TRBV27 to TRBJ1-1, with D unresolved. CDR3 length equals 13 residues. Germline loops: CDR1 MNHEY, CDR2 SMNVEV (reference sequence). Deletions cut 6 bases from V and 8 bases from J, with 16 bases between. CDR3 sequence: CASSPYPAAEAFF. The CDR3 nucleotides are TGTGCCAGCAGCCCATACCCCGCAGCAGAAGCTTTCTTT.

This clonotype was detected ten times or more. The genes are TRBV29-1 and TRBJ2-3; 12 bases line up with TRBD2. This CDR3 comprises 14 residues. Germline V CDR1 and CDR2: SQVTM, ANQGSEA. After removal of 4 bases from V and 3 bases from J, the junction contained 2 bases not matched to a gene. CDR3 amino acids: CSVVGLAGTDTQYF. The DNA for the CDR3 is TGCAGCGTTGTAGGACTAGCGGGGACAGATACGCAGTATTTT.

There are many counts of this clonotype. The chain links TRBV6-5 to TRBJ2-1; D might be TRBD1 or TRBD2, each matching 7 bases. In germline, CDR1 is MNHEY, CDR2 SVGAGI. Trimming removed 5 bases at V and 1 base at J, with 12 bases between. CDR3 length: 15 amino acids. The CDR3 is CASSVQGGSYNEQFF. Written as DNA, the CDR3 is TGTGCCAGCAGTGTTCAGGGGGGGTCCTACAATGAGCAGTTCTTC.

V usage is TRBV7-9 and J usage is TRBJ1-3; 9 nucleotides line up with TRBD1. CDR1 and CDR2 (germline): SEHNR, FQNEAQ (reference sequence). There are 18 residues in the CDR3. Unmatched junction bases numbered 9, after V lost 3 bases and J lost 0 bases. The CDR3 bases are TGTGCCAGCAGCTTCGCCGGGACAGGGATACGCTCTGGAAACACCATATATTTT. Translation: CASSFAGTGIRSGNTIYF.

This clonotype has more than one count but fewer than ten. J is TRBJ1-3 and V is TRBV2; D unresolved. CDR3 length: 15 residues. Trimming left V 1 base short and J 0 bases short, with 7 bases between. Germline CDR1 and CDR2: SNHLY and FYNNEI. The CDR3 here is CASSEGSGSGNTIYF. Here the CDR3 DNA reads TGTGCCAGCAGTGAAGGATCGGGCTCTGGAAACACCATATATTTT.

The table lists this clonotype with many counts. CDR3 protein: CSVARTGATADTQYF. CDR3 in DNA: TGCAGCGTCGCCAGGACAGGGGCGACAGCCGATACGCAGTATTTT. The chain carries TRBV29-1 and TRBJ2-3, with TRBD1 matching over 9 bases. The junction had 13 bases not matched to a gene; V was cut back by 6 bases and J by 6 bases. The CDR3 spans 15 residues. Germline assignment: CDR1 SQVTM and CDR2 ANQGSEA.